The 27 T cell receptor beta chains below all came from one sample that was sequenced in a study of shared clonotypes between healthy human individuals. The repertoire was sequenced with immunoSEQ multiplex PCR; TCRdb's copy has only in-frame clones and lacks some. The sample contains roughly 2.1 million clones, around 93% of which appear only once. CD45RO-negative, CCR7-selected cells formed the naive CD8 fraction, which excluded terminally differentiated effector memory CD45RA+ cells. The sample consisted of naive CD8+ T cells from PBMCs. The receptors derive from a young man in good health. Some clones in this sample may be carry-over from other donors' samples.

This rearrangement joins TRBV4-3 to TRBJ2-1; D gene ambiguous. Per the germline V gene, CDR1 is LGHNA and CDR2 is YSLEER. This CDR3 comprises 13 residues. Trimming took 3 bases from V and 4 from J, leaving 7 bases between them. Here the CDR3 DNA reads TGCGCCAGCAGCCAGAATAGATACAATGAGCAGTTCTTC. This translates into CASSQNRYNEQFF.

The chain links TRBV28 to TRBJ2-1; D may be TRBD2 (5 bases). V was pared by 5 bases and J by 7 bases, with 21 bases between. The CDR3 loop spans 16 amino acids. Per the germline V gene, CDR1 is MDHEN and CDR2 is SYDVKM. The CDR3 is CASSRLIAWGVNEQFF. The DNA for the CDR3 is TGTGCCAGCAGTCGACTAATAGCGTGGGGTGTAAATGAGCAGTTCTTC. The entire variable domain, with the rest obtained from reference TRBV28 and TRBJ2-1, is as follows: DVKVTQSSRYLVKRTGEKVFLECVQDMDHENMFWYRQDPGLGLRLIYFSYDVKMKEKGDIPEGYSVSREKKERFSLILESASTNQTSMYLCASSRLIAWGVNEQFFGPGTRLTVL.

Concerning this clone: This same CDR3 is encoded by further DNA sequences in the sample. This chain joins TRBV7-9 and TRBJ2-1; TRBD2 might be the D (5 bases). This CDR3 contains 14 residues. CDR1 and CDR2 (germline): SEHNR, FQNEAQ (reference sequence). The ends were cut back, 5 bases at V and 3 bases at J, with 11 bases in the middle. CDR3 amino acids: CASSPLAGYNEQFF. The DNA for the CDR3 is TGTGCCAGCAGCCCCCTGGCGGGCTACAATGAGCAGTTCTTC.

This clone was observed a single time. The V gene is TRBV27, the J gene TRBJ2-5; 7 bases line up with TRBD1. Per germline, CDR1 MNHEY and CDR2 SMNVEV (reference sequence). V was clipped by 6 bases and J by 4 bases; unmatched bases: 8. This CDR3 comprises 14 residues. The CDR3 is CASSITGVGETQYF. The CDR3 DNA follows: TGTGCCAGCAGCATTACAGGGGTTGGAGAGACCCAGTACTTC.

This chain links TRBV4-1 with TRBJ1-1, with a weak D call TRBD1 (5 bases). There are 14 residues in the CDR3. CDR1 is MGHRA, CDR2 YSYEKL, per germline. V was clipped by 4 bases and J by 3 bases, with 12 bases between them. CDR3 loop: CASSLARGDTEAFF. In nucleotides, the CDR3 is TGCGCCAGCAGCCTAGCCCGGGGGGACACTGAAGCTTTCTTT.

V and J are TRBV6-1 and TRBJ2-2; possibly TRBD1 for D (6 bases). The CDR3 extends over 14 amino acids. V dropped 11 bases and J dropped 4 bases, with 17 bases sitting between them. Germline loops: CDR1 MNHNS, CDR2 SASEGT. The CDR3 DNA is TGTGCCTCAAATGCCAGGGGTGGCACCGGGGAGCTGTTTTTT. Its translation: CASNARGGTGELFF.

The rearrangement joins TRBV9 to TRBJ2-1; D remains ambiguous. CDR3 length: 14 residues. Trimming left V 4 bases short and J 1 base short, with 9 bases between. The V gene's germline CDR1 is SGDLS and CDR2 YYNGEE. CDR3 protein: CASSPRHSYNEQFF. CDR3 in DNA: TGTGCCAGCAGCCCACGACATTCCTACAATGAGCAGTTCTTC.

The chain couples TRBV28 to TRBJ2-6; no clear D gene. The CDR3 is 14 residues long. CDR1 MDHEN and CDR2 SYDVKM come from the germline V gene. V dropped 3 bases and J dropped 0 bases, with 3 bases sitting between them. CDR3 coding DNA: TGTGCCAGCAGTTTTCACTCTGGGGCCAACGTCCTGACTTTC. This gives the protein CASSFHSGANVLTF.

CDR3 protein: CASSLGGLGYNEQFF. The CDR3 nucleotides read TGTGCCAGCAGCTTGGGGGGACTGGGCTACAATGAGCAGTTCTTC. The chain has TRBV5-6 and TRBJ2-1, with D possibly matching TRBD2 (6 bases). This CDR3 is 15 amino acids long. Germline V lookup: CDR1 SGHDT, CDR2 YYEEEE. V was clipped by 0 bases and J by 3 bases, with 10 bases between them.

In regard to this clone: Other DNA sequences in the same sample also yield this CDR3. The rearrangement uses TRBV7-9 and TRBJ2-7; D ambiguous. Trimming cost V 4 bases and J 4 bases, with 8 bases left between them. Germline V gene data show CDR1 as SEHNR and CDR2 as FQNEAQ (reference sequence). This CDR3 comprises 12 residues. The CDR3 bases are TGTGCCAGCAGCTCCTCTGGTTACGAGCAGTACTTC. It yields the protein CASSSSGYEQYF.

The chain combines TRBV5-1 with TRBJ2-5; 8 bases fit TRBD2. The germline gives CDR1 SGHRS, CDR2 YFSETQ. Trimming took 5 bases from V and 4 from J; bases not matched to a gene: 4. The CDR3 has 13 residues. The CDR3 DNA reads TGCGCCAGCAGGGCGGGAGGAGGAGAGACCCAGTACTTC. This translates into CASRAGGGETQYF.

V gene TRBV4-1 combines with J gene TRBJ2-1; possible D gene TRBD2, 7 bases. CDR1 is MGHRA and CDR2 is YSYEKL in the germline V gene. V dropped 0 bases and J dropped 3 bases, with 12 bases sitting between them. There are 16 residues in the CDR3. The CDR3, as DNA: TGCGCCAGCAGCCAAGATAGAGGGGGGGGCTACAATGAGCAGTTCTTC. Translated: CASSQDRGGGYNEQFF.

The V call is TRBV5-1, the J call TRBJ2-1; a weak D match, TRBD1 (5 bases). Germline CDR1 SGHRS, CDR2 YFSETQ. V lost 1 base, J lost 6 bases, and 14 bases lay in between. The CDR3 totals 15 residues. The CDR3 loop is CASSLPPARANEQFF. For the CDR3, the DNA is TGCGCCAGCAGCTTGCCCCCCGCCAGGGCCAATGAGCAGTTCTTC.

This clone was recorded a few times. The chain combines TRBV4-1 with TRBJ1-5; D gene ambiguous. Trimming left V 5 bases short and J 4 bases short, with 15 bases between. Germline CDR1 MGHRA, CDR2 YSYEKL. The CDR3 is made up of 15 amino acids. CDR3 loop: CASSFLNSLNQPQHF. CDR3 bases: TGCGCCAGCAGCTTCCTGAACAGCCTTAATCAGCCCCAGCATTTT.

This chain connects TRBV21-1 to TRBJ2-2; the table's D call TRBD2 went unverified against the DNA. TRBV21-1 is tagged as a pseudogene. CDR3 length: 18 residues. CDR3 in amino acids: CASSASTRATDITGELFF. The CDR3 nucleotides read TGTGCCAGCAGCGCCTCTACTAGGGCCACCGACATCACCGGGGAGCTGTTTTTT.

The chain couples TRBV27 to TRBJ2-5; D is undetermined. V lost 2 bases to trimming and J lost 4 bases, with 8 bases between them. CDR1 is MNHEY and CDR2 is SMNVEV in the germline V gene (reference sequence). This CDR3 has 13 residues. In DNA form, the CDR3 reads TGTGCCAGCAGTTTAGGGGAAGGAGAGACCCAGTACTTC. This gives the protein CASSLGEGETQYF.

This clone was recorded only once. V is TRBV25-1 and J is TRBJ2-7; 7 bases are a match to TRBD1. With V trimmed by 5 bases and J by 1 base, 11 bases remained unmatched. The CDR3 sequence is 16 residues long. Germline lookup yields CDR1 MGHDK and CDR2 SYGVNS. The CDR3 DNA is TGTGCCAGCAGTCCGTGGGGGACAGACTTATCCTACGAGCAGTACTTC. Translated: CASSPWGTDLSYEQYF.

V usage is TRBV7-9 and J usage is TRBJ2-3, with D uncertain. V lost 4 bases and J 6 bases, leaving 14 bases between the germline ends. The V gene's germline CDR1 is SEHNR and CDR2 FQNEAQ (reference sequence). The CDR3 runs 14 residues. In nucleotides, the CDR3 is TGTGCCAGCAGCTCTACCAAAACCCGCGATACGCAGTATTTT. Translation: CASSSTKTRDTQYF.

The chain carries TRBV25-1 and TRBJ2-1; possible D gene TRBD2, 5 bases. This CDR3 has 13 residues. The ends were cut back, 10 bases at V and 4 bases at J, with 14 bases in the middle. Germline-derived CDR1 and CDR2 are MGHDK and SYGVNS. The CDR3 loop reads CATRSGTYNEQFF. Here the CDR3 DNA reads TGTGCCACCCGCAGCGGAACTTACAATGAGCAGTTCTTC.

The J gene is TRBJ2-7, the V gene TRBV7-9; 7 positions agree with TRBD1. V lost 3 bases to trimming and J lost 5 bases; unmatched junction nucleotides: 7. CDR1 and CDR2 from the germline V gene are SEHNR and FQNEAQ (reference sequence). This CDR3 spans 14 amino acids. In nucleotides, the CDR3 is TGTGCCAGCAGCTTTTCACAGGGGCTACACGAGCAGTACTTC. This encodes CASSFSQGLHEQYF.

The rearrangement uses TRBV28 and TRBJ1-1; 7 nucleotides line up with TRBD1. V was clipped by 4 bases and J by 6 bases; unmatched bases: 11. Germline V lookup: CDR1 MDHEN, CDR2 SYDVKM. This CDR3 has 15 amino acids. As DNA, the CDR3 is TGTGCCAGCAGTTCACCGACAGGGCTGGTTGCTGAAGCTTTCTTT. Translated: CASSSPTGLVAEAFF.

The chain links TRBV10-3 to TRBJ2-7, with D hard to call. This CDR3 comprises 15 residues. Trimming pared 3 bases from V and 3 bases from J, leaving 15 bases between. Per the germline V gene, CDR1 is ENHRY and CDR2 is SYGVKD. Written as DNA, the CDR3 is TGTGCCATCAGTGATCTGGCCCGCCCGGGCTACGAGCAGTACTTC. Its translation is CAISDLARPGYEQYF.

This chain's CDR3 is CASSPGTGGNTIYF. The DNA for the CDR3 is TGTGCCAGCAGTCCTGGGACAGGGGGAAACACCATATATTTT. The chain couples TRBV28 to TRBJ1-3, with TRBD1 identical over 9 bases. This CDR3 is built from 14 residues. The germline V gene encodes CDR1 MDHEN and CDR2 SYDVKM. V shed 5 bases, J shed 4 bases, and the junction held 3 bases outside the gene matches.

The V gene is TRBV7-9, the J gene TRBJ1-1, with 8 bases lining up with TRBD1. The V gene end was trimmed by 11 bases and the J gene end by 0 bases; junction bases not matched to a gene: 8. The CDR3 length is 14 residues. Germline values: CDR1 SEHNR, CDR2 FQNEAQ (reference sequence). This CDR3 is CACGGTGLNTEAFF. Written as DNA, the CDR3 is TGTGCCTGCGGGGGGACAGGCCTGAACACTGAAGCTTTCTTT.

The chain has TRBV10-3 and TRBJ2-1; D possibly corresponds to TRBD2 (5 bases). The CDR3 consists of 14 residues. V shed 6 bases and J shed 3 bases, with 12 bases lying between them. Germline CDR1 reads ENHRY; CDR2 reads SYGVKD. The CDR3 region is CAISLAADYNEQFF. CDR3 in DNA: TGTGCCATCAGCCTGGCAGCGGACTACAATGAGCAGTTCTTC.

This clone was seen a single time. The gene calls are TRBV27 and TRBJ2-6, with D possibly called TRBD1 or TRBD2 (5 bases each). V was clipped by 7 bases and J by 1 base, with 11 bases between them. This CDR3 region has 15 residues. Germline CDR1 is MNHEY and CDR2 is SMNVEV (reference sequence). The CDR3 region has the DNA TGTGCCAGCACGCACGGGACGTCTGGGGCCAACGTCCTGACTTTC. The encoded protein is CASTHGTSGANVLTF.

The chain couples TRBV10-3 to TRBJ1-4; unclear D gene. The V gene's germline CDR1 is ENHRY and CDR2 SYGVKD. The ends were cut back, 3 bases at V and 7 bases at J, with 15 bases in the middle. This CDR3 has 15 amino acids. For the CDR3, the DNA is TGTGCCATCAGTGAATCCGGGTCGGACTTTGAAAAACTGTTTTTT. Encoded protein: CAISESGSDFEKLFF.